This TCR beta chain was found in a study of identical twins. This clonotype has just a few counts. Its antigen remains unidentified. Broader study findings: Abundant beta clonotypes from cord blood had fewer insertions, unlike memory repertoires, which showed none.

Healthy Caucasian individuals made up all the donors. V was pared by 6 bases and J by 3 bases, with 16 bases between. CDR3 size: 15 residues. Germline V CDR1 and CDR2: SNHLY, FYNNEI. Carrying unique molecular identifiers, the cDNA also gained a universal primer site through template switching. TCRdb reprocessed the 5' RACE reads via MiXCR and lists one record per CDR3 protein. Among 400,000 to 500,000 distinct CDR3 sequences listed, 14% were seen once. These same data were also listed under a study on yellow fever vaccine responses in identical twins.

The V and J genes are TRBV2 and TRBJ2-3; D unclear. Sequencing used CD4+ T cells sorted from blood. This TCR came from a woman under 30 in good health. The CDR3 is CASRRTLLTTDTQYF. Here the CDR3 DNA reads TGTGCCAGCAGACGTACTCTTTTAACGACAGATACGCAGTATTTT.